These T cell receptor beta chains were read from a single sample in a study of Ad26.COV2.S vaccination and SARS-CoV-2 variants. Clones were sequenced by immunoSEQ multiplex PCR, and TCRdb holds only the in-frame ones, with some missing. The sample lists around 340,000 clones, approximately 86% occurring once. The input for sequencing was peripheral blood, taken in a trial of Ad26.COV2.S vaccine versus placebo. All receptors come from a person aged 18-60 years who received the Ad26.COV2.S COVID-19 vaccine or a placebo. CDR3s include the opening cysteine and the closing phenylalanine or tryptophan. D genes are given only for firm matches. Part of the rows lack a size; the others show once, few, many or a class for expanded clones.

j_gene	abundance	d_gene	v_gene	CDR3nt	CDR3aa
TRBJ1-5	many	TRBD1	TRBV27	TGTGCCAGCAGTTCCCAACAGGGGGCGAGGGTCAATCAGCCCCAGCATTTT	CASSSQQGARVNQPQHF
TRBJ2-5	.	TRBD1	TRBV24-1	TGTGCCACCGATCCGGGACAGGGGACGATGGAAGTAATGGAGACCCAGTACTTC	CATDPGQGTMEVMETQYF
TRBJ1-1	once	.	TRBV3-1/TRBV3-2	TGTGCCAGCAGCTTCGGGATGAACACTGAAGCTTTCTTT	CASSFGMNTEAFF
TRBJ2-2	.	.	TRBV10-1	TGCGCCAGCAGTGAGCAGCATGGGACCGGGGAGCTGTTTTTT	CASSEQHGTGELFF
TRBJ2-1	.	TRBD2	TRBV7-9	TGTGCCAGCAGCTTACTAGCGGGAAGAAATGAGCAGTTCTTC	CASSLLAGRNEQFF
TRBJ2-1	once	.	TRBV24-1	TGTGCCACCAGTGATTCGGGGGGCCGCTACAATGAGCAGTTCTTC	CATSDSGGRYNEQFF
TRBJ1-1	few	.	TRBV20-1	TGCAGTGCCCTACGGGGGATCGAAGCTTTCTTT	CSALRGIEAFF
TRBJ1-3	.	.	TRBV18	TGTGCCAGCTCACCAGTCCCGCCCGGCTCTGGAAACACCATATATTTT	CASSPVPPGSGNTIYF
TRBJ1-4	.	.	TRBV9	TGTGCCAGCACCCCGGGCATGCTTAATGAAAAACTGTTTTTT	CASTPGMLNEKLFF
TRBJ2-1	.	TRBD1	TRBV6-6	TGTGCCAGCACCCTGGGACAGGGAAACAATGAGCAGTTCTTC	CASTLGQGNNEQFF
TRBJ2-7	.	TRBD2	TRBV7-8	TGTGCCAGCAGCTTTTCGACTAGCGGGGGCGTCTTGGAGCAGTACTTC	CASSFSTSGGVLEQYF
TRBJ2-1	.	TRBD2	TRBV29-1	TGCGGGGTAGCGGGAGTGGCAGGGGAGTTCTTC	CGVAGVAGEFF
TRBJ1-1	once	.	TRBV27	TGTGCCAGTATGGCGGGCAGCTTGAACACTGAAGCTTTCTTT	CASMAGSLNTEAFF
TRBJ1-4	.	TRBD1	TRBV19	TGTGCCAGTAGTCCTACGCAGGGGGCCTATGAAAAACTGTTTTTT	CASSPTQGAYEKLFF
TRBJ2-2	.	.	TRBV4-3	TGCGCCAGCAGCCAAGTTGCCAGCAGGGATTACACCGGGGAGCTGTTTTTT	CASSQVASRDYTGELFF
TRBJ2-4	.	.	TRBV19	TGTGCCAGTAGTACGGACAAGACCCTAGCCAAAAACATTCAGTACTTC	CASSTDKTLAKNIQYF
TRBJ2-1	.	.	TRBV4-1	TGCGCCAGTCGAATGGGGGGTGGTGAGCAGTTCTTC	CASRMGGGEQFF
TRBJ2-5	.	.	TRBV12-3/TRBV12-4	TGTGCCAGCAGCCCCGGGACCAAAGAGACCCAGTACTTC	CASSPGTKETQYF
TRBJ2-1	.	.	TRBV4-1	TGCGCCAGCAGCCAAGAAGGGTTTCAGGGGCGCAATGAGCAGTTCTTC	CASSQEGFQGRNEQFF
TRBJ2-5	once	.	TRBV13	TGTGCCAGCAGCTTAACAGAGACCCAGTACTTC	CASSLTETQYF
TRBJ1-4	.	.	TRBV5-4	TGTGCCAGCAGCTTGGCCCAGGGCCCAAGCGAAAAACTGTTTTTT	CASSLAQGPSEKLFF
TRBJ1-2	.	.	TRBV30	TGTGCCTGGAGGAAGGACGGATATCATGGCTACACCTTC	CAWRKDGYHGYTF
TRBJ1-5	.	TRBD1	TRBV24-1	TGTGCCACCAGTGCCCGAGGACAGGGGGTCAATCAGCCCCAGCATTTT	CATSARGQGVNQPQHF
TRBJ2-2	.	TRBD1	TRBV2	TGTGCCAGCAGGGAAGGGACAGGGGTTGCCGGGGAGCTGTTTTTT	CASREGTGVAGELFF
TRBJ2-3	.	.	TRBV3-1/TRBV3-2	TGTGCCAGCAGCCAAGACCAGGACAGACCTAGCACAGATACGCAGTATTTT	CASSQDQDRPSTDTQYF
TRBJ2-3	.	.	TRBV11-2	TGTGCCAGCTCGAGGACTATTACTTCAGATACGCAGTATTTT	CASSRTITSDTQYF
TRBJ2-1	.	TRBD2	TRBV4-3	TGCGCCAGCAGCCAAGATCGTCTAGCGGGAGACCTCTACAATGAGCAGTTCTTC	CASSQDRLAGDLYNEQFF
TRBJ1-1	.	.	TRBV30	TGTGCCTGGATGAAGGGCACGATGAACACTGAAGCTTTCTTT	CAWMKGTMNTEAFF
TRBJ1-1	.	TRBD1	TRBV7-2	TGTGCCAGCAGCTCGGGGACAGAGAACACTGAAGCTTTCTTT	CASSSGTENTEAFF
TRBJ2-7	.	TRBD1	TRBV28	TGTGCCAGCAGGGAGGGACAGGAGTACGAGCAGTACTTC	CASREGQEYEQYF
TRBJ2-5	once	TRBD1	TRBV5-4	TGTGCCAGCAGCTCTCCGGGACAGCCTCAAGAGACCCAGTACTTC	CASSSPGQPQETQYF
TRBJ2-1	.	.	TRBV5-3	TGTGCCGGGGGGGCCAGGGCCGAGGACAATGAGCAGTTCTTC	CAGGARAEDNEQFF
TRBJ2-3	.	.	TRBV12-5	TGTGCTAGTGGTTCAAGTGTACCAGATACGCAGTATTTT	CASGSSVPDTQYF
TRBJ2-7	.	TRBD2	TRBV19	TGTGCCAGTAGTACAGGCTTGCTACTAGCGGCTGGGGAGCAGTACTTC	CASSTGLLLAAGEQYF
TRBJ1-6	.	.	TRBV21-1	TGTGCCAGCAGCAACCGGAGCGGAGAAAATTCACCCCTCCACTTT	CASSNRSGENSPLHF
TRBJ1-6	.	TRBD1	TRBV19	TGTGCCAGTAGCCCCCCAGGGACAGGGGGCCGTTCACCCCTCCACTTT	CASSPPGTGGRSPLHF
TRBJ1-2	.	TRBD1	TRBV28	TGTGCCAGCAGCCTTCCGGGACAGGGGGCCCCTAACTATGGCTACACCTTC	CASSLPGQGAPNYGYTF
TRBJ2-3	.	.	TRBV7-9	TGTGCCAGCAGCTTAGAAGGAAGATCGCAGTATTTT	CASSLEGRSQYF
TRBJ1-1	few	.	TRBV6-5	TGTGCCAGCAGTTACCACCGGGGAGGGGAGACTGAAGCTTTCTTT	CASSYHRGGETEAFF
TRBJ1-4	.	.	TRBV2	TGTGCCACAAGAGGGGGGGCGCGGGAAAAACTGTTTTTT	CATRGGAREKLFF
TRBJ1-1	.	.	TRBV30	TGTGCCTGGAGAGGGGCGGGAGGCACTGAAGCTTTCTTT	CAWRGAGGTEAFF
TRBJ1-5	.	.	TRBV6-2/TRBV6-3	TGTGCCAGCAGTTACAGAGGGAGGGGAGGCAATCAGCCCCAGCATTTT	CASSYRGRGGNQPQHF
TRBJ1-1	.	.	TRBV4-3	TGCGCCAGCAGCCAAGAGGGGACGACTGAAGCTTTCTTT	CASSQEGTTEAFF
TRBJ2-1	.	TRBD1	TRBV4-3	TGCGCCAGCAGCCAAGATTTGGGACAGGGGGCCCCCTACAATGAGCAGTTCTTC	CASSQDLGQGAPYNEQFF
TRBJ2-6	.	.	TRBV24-1	TGTGCCACCAGTCAGAACTCTGGGGCCAACGTCCTGACTTTC	CATSQNSGANVLTF
TRBJ1-4	.	.	TRBV19	TGTGCCAGTAGTATAGATGGGATCGAAAAACTGTTTTTT	CASSIDGIEKLFF
TRBJ1-2	once	TRBD1	TRBV28	TGTGCCAGCAGTTTTGGGTCCCGGACAGGGGGCTACACCTTC	CASSFGSRTGGYTF
TRBJ1-1	.	.	TRBV30	TGTGCCTGGGGATTCGGGCGGGACACTGAAGCTTTCTTT	CAWGFGRDTEAFF
TRBJ2-1	.	.	TRBV6-2/TRBV6-3	TGTGCCAGCAGTTTAGGACTACCACACAATGAGCAGTTCTTC	CASSLGLPHNEQFF
TRBJ1-1	.	TRBD1	TRBV24-1	TGTGCCACCAGTGCCGCCGAGGGGGCAACTGAAGCTTTCTTT	CATSAAEGATEAFF
TRBJ1-2	once	.	TRBV5-6	TGTGCCAGCAGCCGACTCTTTGGGGTAGGTGCCGACTATGGCTACACCTTC	CASSRLFGVGADYGYTF
TRBJ2-1	once	TRBD2	TRBV28	TGTGCCAGCAGCTCACGAACTAGCGCGAGGGAGCAGTTCTTC	CASSSRTSAREQFF
TRBJ2-5	few	TRBD1	TRBV7-8	TGTGCCAGCAGTCTACAGGGGGCTATCCAAGAGACCCAGTACTTC	CASSLQGAIQETQYF
TRBJ2-7	.	.	TRBV6-5	TGTGCCACCACAGGGTCCTACGAGCAGTACTTC	CATTGSYEQYF
TRBJ1-1	.	.	TRBV7-9	TGTGCCAGCAGCCCCGATTCTGAAGCTTTCTTT	CASSPDSEAFF
TRBJ1-1	.	.	TRBV28	TGTGCCAGCAATTGGGCAAGGTACGGCACTGAAGCTTTCTTT	CASNWARYGTEAFF
TRBJ2-7	.	TRBD1	TRBV7-9	TGTGCCAGCAGCTTAGTGGACAGGGGGTCGGACGAGCAGTACTTC	CASSLVDRGSDEQYF
TRBJ1-1	.	.	TRBV7-9	TGTGCCATCAGCTTTGACTGGGCAATCGACACTGAAGCTTTCTTT	CAISFDWAIDTEAFF